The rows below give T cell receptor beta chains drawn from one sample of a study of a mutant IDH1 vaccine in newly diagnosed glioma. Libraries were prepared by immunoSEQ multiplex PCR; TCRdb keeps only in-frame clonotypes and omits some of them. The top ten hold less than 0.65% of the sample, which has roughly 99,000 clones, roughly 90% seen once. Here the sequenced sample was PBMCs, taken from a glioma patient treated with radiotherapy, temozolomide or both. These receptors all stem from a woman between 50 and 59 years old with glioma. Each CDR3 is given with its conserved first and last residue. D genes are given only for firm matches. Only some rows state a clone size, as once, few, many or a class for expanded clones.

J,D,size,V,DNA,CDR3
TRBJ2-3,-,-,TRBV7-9,TGTGCCAGCTACGTTGGAGGCGCTTACACAGATACGCAGTATTTT,CASYVGGAYTDTQYF
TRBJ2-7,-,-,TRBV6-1,TGTGCCAGCAGTGCGACCTACGAGCAGTACTTC,CASSATYEQYF
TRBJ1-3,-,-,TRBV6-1,TGTGCCAGCGGTCTCGGGTCCTCTGGAAACACCATATATTTT,CASGLGSSGNTIYF
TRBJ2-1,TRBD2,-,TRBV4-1,TGCGCCAGCAGCCAAGAGAGGGCCCAACTAGCGGACCCCTACAATGAGCAGTTCTTC,CASSQERAQLADPYNEQFF
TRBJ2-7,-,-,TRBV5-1,TGCGCCAGCAGCTTGGTTGGGATATCGTCCGAGCAGTACTTC,CASSLVGISSEQYF
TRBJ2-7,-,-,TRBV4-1,TGCGCCAGCAGCCAAAGGAGGGGGGAGCAGTACTTC,CASSQRRGEQYF
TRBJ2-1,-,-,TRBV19,TGTGCCAGTAGTAGATCGGTCCCGAGCTCCTACAATGAGCAGTTCTTC,CASSRSVPSSYNEQFF
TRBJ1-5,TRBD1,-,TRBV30,TGTGCCTGGACGAGACAGGGGGCGGTCAATCAGCCCCAGCATTTT,CAWTRQGAVNQPQHF
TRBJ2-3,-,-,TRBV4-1,TGCGCCAGCAGCCCTCCGGGCCCAGATACGCAGTATTTT,CASSPPGPDTQYF
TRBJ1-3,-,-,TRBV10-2,TGCGCCAGCAGTGAGGGCGCGGCTTCTGGAAACACCATATATTTT,CASSEGAASGNTIYF
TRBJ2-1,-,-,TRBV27,TGTGCCAGCAGTTCGACGCTTTACAATGAGCAGTTCTTC,CASSSTLYNEQFF
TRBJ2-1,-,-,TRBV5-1,TGCGCCAGCAGCTTGGCGTCTAGGGGTGTGAATGAGCAGTTCTTC,CASSLASRGVNEQFF
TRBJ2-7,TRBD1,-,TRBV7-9,TGTGCCAGCAGCTTAGTCCAAGGGGGCTCGGACGGGCAGTACTTC,CASSLVQGGSDGQYF
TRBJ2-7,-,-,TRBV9,TGTGCCAGCAGCCCCCGTAGTTCTTACGGGGCCTACTCCTACGAGCAGTACTTC,CASSPRSSYGAYSYEQYF
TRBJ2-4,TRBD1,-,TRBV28,TGTGCCAGCAGTTTATGGGGCGTCACAGGGGTTGGCAGCGGAATAGCCAAAAACATTCAGTACTTC,CASSLWGVTGVGSGIAKNIQYF
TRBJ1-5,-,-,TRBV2,TGTGCCAGCAAACGGGACAACAATCAGCCCCAGCATTTT,CASKRDNNQPQHF
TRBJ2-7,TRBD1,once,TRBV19,TGTGCCAGTAGTAGCCGGGACAGGGAAAAGCAGTACTTC,CASSSRDREKQYF
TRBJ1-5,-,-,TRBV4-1,TGCGCCAGCAGCCCCCCAGGGTCTCAGCCCCAGCATTTT,CASSPPGSQPQHF
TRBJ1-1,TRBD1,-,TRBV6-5,TGTGCCAGCGGTTACAGGGGAGGGATGAACACTGAAGCTTTCTTT,CASGYRGGMNTEAFF
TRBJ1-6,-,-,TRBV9,TGTGCCAGCAGCGTAGAGGATGGAAATTCACCCCTCCACTTT,CASSVEDGNSPLHF
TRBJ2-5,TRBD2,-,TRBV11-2,TGTGCCAGCAGCCCCACGGCTAGCGGCGGTGGCGAGACCCAGTACTTC,CASSPTASGGGETQYF
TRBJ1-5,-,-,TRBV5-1,TGCGCCAGCAGCTTGGGGAGCAATCAGCCCCAGCATTTT,CASSLGSNQPQHF
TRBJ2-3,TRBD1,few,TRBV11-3,TGTGCCAGCAGCCCATGGGACAGCCACACAGATACGCAGTATTTT,CASSPWDSHTDTQYF